The rows below give T cell receptor beta chains drawn from one sample of a study of T-cell reconstitution after alpha-beta-depleted transplantation in children. TCRdb used MiXCR to reprocess the PCR reads, holding one entry per CDR3 protein. This sample has 200,000 or so distinct CDR3 sequences, with roughly 6% found just once. The source was PBMCs, collected before TCRalphabeta/CD19-depleted stem cell transplant. These receptors came from a girl less than two years old with combined immunodeficiency, due to receive a stem cell transplant. The CDR3 runs from the conserved cysteine through the conserved F or W. D genes are given only for firm matches. The size field is filled for only some rows; it gives once, few, many or a size class.

size,D,V,J,DNA,CDR3
NA,TRBD2,TRBV3-1,TRBJ2-4,TGTGCCATCAGTTTAGGAGGCCCGCGACTAGCGGTAGCCAAAAACATTCAGTACTTC,CAISLGGPRLAVAKNIQYF
many,NA,TRBV7-2,TRBJ2-7,TGTGCCAGCAGTTGGACTAATACCTACGAGCAGTACTTC,CASSWTNTYEQYF
many,NA,TRBV5-1,TRBJ2-5,TGCGCCAGCAGACCGGACTACCAAGAGACCCAGTACTTC,CASRPDYQETQYF
many,TRBD2,TRBV28,TRBJ2-7,TGTGCCAGCAGTTCCATAGCCGCCCGGACTAGCGGGAGGGTTATCCTTCTTGCCGCGGAGCAGTACTTC,CASSSIAARTSGRVILLAAEQYF
NA,TRBD1,TRBV5-1,TRBJ1-1,TGCGCCAGCAGCTTGGATTACAGGGGGCGCGGTTTTGATACTGAAGCTTTCTTT,CASSLDYRGRGFDTEAFF
many,NA,TRBV29-1,TRBJ1-1,TGCAGCGTTCGACAGCCTGAAGCTTTCTTT,CSVRQPEAFF
many,NA,TRBV29-1,TRBJ1-5,TGCAGCGTGAGAATTCCCGGGTACAAGGCCCAGCATTTT,CSVRIPGYKAQHF
many,NA,TRBV7-6,TRBJ2-2,TGTGCCAGCAGCTTAGTCCTCTACACCGGGGAGCTGTTTTTT,CASSLVLYTGELFF
few,NA,TRBV24-1,TRBJ1-1,TGTGCCACCAGTGTCTTTAACAGGAAGGGCACTGAAGCTTTCTTT,CATSVFNRKGTEAFF
many,NA,TRBV29-1,TRBJ1-1,TGCAGCGTTGGGGGGATCACTGAAGCTTTCTTT,CSVGGITEAFF
many,NA,TRBV5-1,TRBJ1-3,TGCGCCAGCAGGGACCCGAGAGTTGGAAACACCATATATTTT,CASRDPRVGNTIYF
many,NA,TRBV24-1,TRBJ2-2,TGTGCCACCAGTGATTTTCTGGGTTCGAACACCGGGGAGCTGTTTTTT,CATSDFLGSNTGELFF
many,TRBD2,TRBV7-8,TRBJ2-2,TGTGCCAGCAGCCTACAATTCAGCGGGGGATACACCGGGGAGCTGTTTTTT,CASSLQFSGGYTGELFF
many,NA,TRBV29-1,TRBJ1-2,TGCAGCGCCCGGACAGAGAATGGCTACACCTTC,CSARTENGYTF
few,NA,TRBV20-1,TRBJ2-4,TGCAGTGCTAGTTTCGGGGGCTCGGGCAAAAACATTCAGTACTTC,CSASFGGSGKNIQYF
many,TRBD1,TRBV19,TRBJ1-5,TGTGCCAGTCGGGACAGGGTCGGCAATCAGCCCCAGCATTTT,CASRDRVGNQPQHF
many,TRBD2,TRBV4-2,TRBJ2-7,TGTGCCAGCAGCCAGAGCGGCGCGGGGGGGCCTTACGAGCAGTACTTC,CASSQSGAGGPYEQYF
many,NA,TRBV7-2,TRBJ1-5,TGTGCCAGCAGCACACAGGCGAATGCCCAGCCCCAGCATTTT,CASSTQANAQPQHF
many,NA,TRBV28,TRBJ2-5,TGTGCCAGCAGAATCCAGGGTGGCCAAGAGACCCAGTACTTC,CASRIQGGQETQYF
NA,NA,TRBV12-3/TRBV12-4,TRBJ2-7,TGTGCCAGCAGTTTCGGGCAGGGGTTCTCCTACGAGCAGTACTTC,CASSFGQGFSYEQYF
many,NA,TRBV24-1,TRBJ2-2,TGTGCCACCAGGAGGGGGAACACCGGGGAGCTGTTTTTT,CATRRGNTGELFF
many,TRBD2,TRBV10-3,TRBJ2-5,TGTGCCATCAGTGCCGGACTAGCGGGGGGCCAAGAGACCCAGTACTTC,CAISAGLAGGQETQYF
many,NA,TRBV9,TRBJ2-7,TGTGCCAGCAGCGTGGGTGACTTCCCCTACGAGCAGTACTTC,CASSVGDFPYEQYF
many,NA,TRBV29-1,TRBJ1-1,TGCAGCGTGTATCAGGGTGGAGCTGAAGCTTTCTTT,CSVYQGGAEAFF
many,TRBD1,TRBV5-1,TRBJ1-3,TGCGCCAGCAGTCCGAATCCCGGGACAGAGTATTTT,CASSPNPGTEYF
many,NA,TRBV4-3,TRBJ2-1,TGCGCCAGCAGCCAAGTACTAGCCCGGGAGCAGTTCTTC,CASSQVLAREQFF
many,NA,TRBV4-2,TRBJ2-7,TGTGCCAGCAGCCAAGATATTGGCGAGCAGTACTTC,CASSQDIGEQYF
many,TRBD2,TRBV29-1,TRBJ2-1,TGCAGCGGGTCCAGGACTAGCTACAATGAGCAGTTCTTC,CSGSRTSYNEQFF
NA,TRBD1,TRBV7-2,TRBJ2-5,TGTGCCAGCAGCTTACACCCCGGACAGGGTGGGGAGACCCAGTACTTC,CASSLHPGQGGETQYF
many,NA,TRBV9,TRBJ2-7,TGTGCCAGCAGCGTAGTCGAGTTCGGCGAGCAGTACTTC,CASSVVEFGEQYF
NA,TRBD2,TRBV7-8,TRBJ2-5,TGTGCCAGCAGCCCCCCCTCAGCGGGGGAAGAGACCCAGTACTTC,CASSPPSAGEETQYF
many,TRBD2,TRBV6-2/TRBV6-3,TRBJ2-1,TGTGCCAGCAGCCACCTTGGACTAGCAGCTTACAATGAGCAGTTCTTC,CASSHLGLAAYNEQFF
many,TRBD1,TRBV24-1,TRBJ2-3,TGTGCCACCAGACGAGCAGGGGGAGATACGCAGTATTTT,CATRRAGGDTQYF
many,NA,TRBV24-1,TRBJ2-1,TGTGCCACCAGTGATCCACAGCTGGCACCCTACAATGAGCAGTTCTTC,CATSDPQLAPYNEQFF
NA,NA,TRBV28,TRBJ2-7,TGTGCCAGCAGTCCCCACGGGGAAGAGTACGAGCAGTACTTC,CASSPHGEEYEQYF
NA,NA,TRBV7-2,TRBJ2-7,TGTGCCAGCTCATCTCTTCTGGGGCCCTACGAGCAGTACTTC,CASSSLLGPYEQYF
many,NA,TRBV10-3,TRBJ1-1,TGTGCCATCAGTCGTGAACCTGGGGGGGGTACTGAAGCTTTCTTT,CAISREPGGGTEAFF
many,TRBD2,TRBV5-1,TRBJ2-7,TGCGCCAGCAGCTTGTACGCGGGGGTCGACGAGCAGTACTTC,CASSLYAGVDEQYF
NA,NA,TRBV4-3,TRBJ2-1,TGCGCCAGCAGCCAAGATCAACAGGTGAACAATGAGCAGTTCTTC,CASSQDQQVNNEQFF
many,NA,TRBV5-1,TRBJ2-1,TGCGCCAGCAGCTATGGGTCCGGGAATGAGCAGTTCTTC,CASSYGSGNEQFF
many,TRBD1,TRBV9,TRBJ2-1,TGTGCCAGCAGCGTAGCGGACAGGGAGCAGTTCTTC,CASSVADREQFF
few,NA,TRBV7-2,TRBJ2-7,TGTGCCAGCAGGGACCCGGACTATTCCTACGAGCAGTACTTC,CASRDPDYSYEQYF
few,TRBD1,TRBV5-4,TRBJ1-5,TGTGCCAGCAGCTTGGGGACAGGGGAAGAGGTTTTAAGCAATCAGCCCCAGCATTTT,CASSLGTGEEVLSNQPQHF
many,NA,TRBV20-1,TRBJ2-1,TGCAGTGCTAGACAGGGAGTCGGCAATGAGCAGTTCTTC,CSARQGVGNEQFF
many,NA,TRBV28,TRBJ2-1,TGTGCCAGCGGGGTTGGTGACAATGAGCAGTTCTTC,CASGVGDNEQFF
many,NA,TRBV7-2,TRBJ2-5,TGTGCCAGCAGCTTAGTTGAGACCCAGTACTTC,CASSLVETQYF
many,TRBD2,TRBV4-2,TRBJ2-7,TGTGCCAGCAGCTACTCCGGGACTAGTAGCTACGAGCAGTACTTC,CASSYSGTSSYEQYF
many,NA,TRBV25-1,TRBJ2-2,TGTGCCAGCAGTGCGACGGGGGGCGAGGGCGGGGAGCTGTTTTTT,CASSATGGEGGELFF
many,TRBD2,TRBV7-9,TRBJ2-1,TGTGCCAGCAGCGAGGCGGGGGGCCCATACAATGAGCAGTTCTTC,CASSEAGGPYNEQFF
many,NA,TRBV6-5,TRBJ2-1,TGTGCCAGCAGTTACCCCAAGTCGGGCGGGAACAAACCAGATGAGCAGTTCTTC,CASSYPKSGGNKPDEQFF
NA,NA,TRBV30,TRBJ2-7,TGTGCCTGGATTACGCACTACGAGCAGTACTTC,CAWITHYEQYF
many,NA,TRBV15,TRBJ2-5,TGTGCCACCAGCAGAGTCTCAGGTCGAGAGACCCAGTACTTC,CATSRVSGRETQYF
many,NA,TRBV29-1,TRBJ1-2,TGCAGCGCCCCGACAGGACCGGACTATGGCTACACCTTC,CSAPTGPDYGYTF
many,NA,TRBV20-1,TRBJ2-7,TGCAGTGCATCTCCGGGACCTCACTACGAGCAGTACTTC,CSASPGPHYEQYF
few,TRBD2,TRBV11-2,TRBJ2-1,TGTGCCAGCAGCTTTCCCCGTAGCGGGAAGAGCTCCTACAATGAGCAGTTCTTC,CASSFPRSGKSSYNEQFF
many,NA,TRBV12-3/TRBV12-4,TRBJ1-2,TGTGCCAGCAGTTGGGATAACTATGGCTACACCTTC,CASSWDNYGYTF
many,NA,TRBV6-1,TRBJ2-3,TGTGCCAGCAGTGGACCCGCCAACCCCAGGGATACGCAGTATTTT,CASSGPANPRDTQYF
NA,NA,TRBV20-1,TRBJ2-3,TGCAGTGCTAGCCGGCCCAGGGAGGTCACAGATACGCAGTATTTT,CSASRPREVTDTQYF